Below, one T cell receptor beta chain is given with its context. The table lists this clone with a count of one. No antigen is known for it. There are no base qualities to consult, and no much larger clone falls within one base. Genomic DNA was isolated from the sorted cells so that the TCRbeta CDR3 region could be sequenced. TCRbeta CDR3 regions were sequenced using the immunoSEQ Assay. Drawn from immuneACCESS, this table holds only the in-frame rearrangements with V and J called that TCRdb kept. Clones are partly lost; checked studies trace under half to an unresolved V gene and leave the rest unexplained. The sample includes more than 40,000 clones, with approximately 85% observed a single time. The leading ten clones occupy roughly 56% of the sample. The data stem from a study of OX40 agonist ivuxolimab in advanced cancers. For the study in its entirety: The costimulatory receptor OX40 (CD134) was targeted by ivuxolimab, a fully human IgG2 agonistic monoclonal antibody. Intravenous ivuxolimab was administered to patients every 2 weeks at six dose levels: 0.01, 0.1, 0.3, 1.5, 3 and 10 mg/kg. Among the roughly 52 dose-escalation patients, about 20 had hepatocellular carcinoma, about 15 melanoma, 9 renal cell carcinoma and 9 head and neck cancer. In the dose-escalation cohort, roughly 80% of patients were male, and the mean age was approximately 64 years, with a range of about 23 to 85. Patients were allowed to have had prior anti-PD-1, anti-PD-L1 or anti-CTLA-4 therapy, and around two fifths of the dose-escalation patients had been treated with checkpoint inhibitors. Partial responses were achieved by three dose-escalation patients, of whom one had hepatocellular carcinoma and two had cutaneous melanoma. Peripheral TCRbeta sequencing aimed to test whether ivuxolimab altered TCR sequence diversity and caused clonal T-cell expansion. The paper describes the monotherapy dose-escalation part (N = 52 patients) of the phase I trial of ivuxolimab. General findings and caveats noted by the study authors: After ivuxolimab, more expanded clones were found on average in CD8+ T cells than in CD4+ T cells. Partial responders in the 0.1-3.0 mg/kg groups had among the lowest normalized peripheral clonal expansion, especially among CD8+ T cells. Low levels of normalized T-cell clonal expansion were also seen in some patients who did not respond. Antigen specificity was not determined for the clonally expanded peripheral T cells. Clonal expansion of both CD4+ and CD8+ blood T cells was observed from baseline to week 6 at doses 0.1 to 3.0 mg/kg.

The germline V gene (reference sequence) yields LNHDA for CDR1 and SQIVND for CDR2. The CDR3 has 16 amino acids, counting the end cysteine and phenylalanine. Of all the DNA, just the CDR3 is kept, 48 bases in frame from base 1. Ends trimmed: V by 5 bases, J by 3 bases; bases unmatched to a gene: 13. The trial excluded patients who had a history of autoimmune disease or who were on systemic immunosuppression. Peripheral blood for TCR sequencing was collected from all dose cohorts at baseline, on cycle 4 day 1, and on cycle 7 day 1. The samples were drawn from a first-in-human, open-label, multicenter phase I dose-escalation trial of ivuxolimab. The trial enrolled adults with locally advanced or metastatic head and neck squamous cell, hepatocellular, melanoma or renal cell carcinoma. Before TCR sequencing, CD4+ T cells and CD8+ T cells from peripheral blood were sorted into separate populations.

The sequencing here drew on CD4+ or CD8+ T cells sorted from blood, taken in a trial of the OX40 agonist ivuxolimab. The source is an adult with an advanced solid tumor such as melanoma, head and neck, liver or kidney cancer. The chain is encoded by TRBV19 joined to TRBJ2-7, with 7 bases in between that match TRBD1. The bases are TGTGCCAGTAGTCCGCGTGCCTCCGGGACAGTCTACGAGCAGTACTTC. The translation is CASSPRASGTVYEQYF. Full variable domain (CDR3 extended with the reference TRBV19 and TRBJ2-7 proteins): DGGITQSPKYLFRKEGQNVTLSCEQNLNHDAMYWYRQDPGQGLRLIYYSQIVNDFQKGDIAEGYSVSREKKESFPLTVTSAQKNPTAFYLCASSPRASGTVYEQYFGPGTRLTVT.